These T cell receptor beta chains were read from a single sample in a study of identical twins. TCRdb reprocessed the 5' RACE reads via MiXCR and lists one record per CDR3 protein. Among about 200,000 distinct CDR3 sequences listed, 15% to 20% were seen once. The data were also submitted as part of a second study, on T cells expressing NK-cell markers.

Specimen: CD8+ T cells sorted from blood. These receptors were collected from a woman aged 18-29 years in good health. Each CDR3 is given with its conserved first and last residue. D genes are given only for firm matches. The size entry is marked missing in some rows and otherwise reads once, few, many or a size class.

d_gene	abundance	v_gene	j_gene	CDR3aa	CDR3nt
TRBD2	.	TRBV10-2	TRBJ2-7	CASRPGTSGNEQYF	TGCGCCAGCAGACCAGGGACTAGCGGGAACGAGCAGTACTTC
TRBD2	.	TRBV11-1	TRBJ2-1	CASSLAGGIDEQFF	TGTGCCAGCAGCTTAGCGGGAGGGATCGATGAGCAGTTCTTC
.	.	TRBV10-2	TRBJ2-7	CATTPGLTSYEQYF	TGCGCCACCACCCCGGGACTCACCTCCTACGAGCAGTACTTC
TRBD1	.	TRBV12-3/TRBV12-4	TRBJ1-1	CASSIVPGQGFYTEAFF	TGTGCCAGCAGTATAGTCCCGGGACAGGGTTTTTACACTGAAGCTTTCTTT
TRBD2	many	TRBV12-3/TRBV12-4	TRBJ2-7	CASSHGLAGEQYF	TGTGCCAGCAGCCATGGGCTAGCGGGCGAGCAGTACTTC
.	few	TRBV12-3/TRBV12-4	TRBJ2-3	CASTTPPSTDTQYF	TGTGCCAGCACCACGCCTCCTAGCACAGATACGCAGTATTTT
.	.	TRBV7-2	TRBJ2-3	CASSLYLFTDTQYF	TGTGCCAGCAGCTTATATCTGTTCACAGATACGCAGTATTTT
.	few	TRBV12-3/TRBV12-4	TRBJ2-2	CASSFKGELFF	TGTGCCAGCAGTTTTAAGGGGGAGCTGTTTTTT
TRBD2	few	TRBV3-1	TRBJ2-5	CASSQERSGRATNGKTQYF	TGTGCCAGCAGCCAAGAGCGAAGCGGGAGGGCCACAAATGGAAAGACCCAGTACTTC
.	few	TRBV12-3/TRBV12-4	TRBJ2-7	CASSLGTDLRVQYF	TGTGCCAGCAGTTTAGGGACTGATCTACGAGTGCAGTACTTC
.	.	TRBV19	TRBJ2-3	CASSMDDIADTQYF	TGTGCCAGTAGTATGGACGATATAGCAGATACGCAGTATTTT
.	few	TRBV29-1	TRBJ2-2	CSLSMNTGELFF	TGCAGCCTTTCGATGAACACCGGGGAGCTGTTTTTT
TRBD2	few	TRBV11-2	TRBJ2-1	CASSFPIKASGRNNEQFF	TGTGCCAGCAGCTTCCCCATTAAGGCTAGCGGGAGAAACAATGAGCAGTTCTTC
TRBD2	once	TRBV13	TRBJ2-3	CASSLVLAGSTDTQYF	TGTGCCAGCAGCTTAGTACTAGCGGGGAGCACAGATACGCAGTATTTT
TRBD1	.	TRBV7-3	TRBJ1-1	CASSLNVGTANTEAFF	TGTGCCAGCAGCTTAAACGTAGGGACAGCGAACACTGAAGCTTTCTTT
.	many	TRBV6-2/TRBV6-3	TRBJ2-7	CASSQTYEQYF	TGTGCCAGCAGCCAGACCTACGAGCAGTACTTC
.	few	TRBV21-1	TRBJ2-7	CASSKARQSYYEQYF	TGTGCCAGCAGCAAAGCGCGACAGTCTTACTACGAGCAGTACTTC
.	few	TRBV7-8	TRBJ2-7	CASSAAGGADEQYF	TGTGCCAGCAGTGCGGCTGGTGGGGCCGACGAGCAGTACTTC
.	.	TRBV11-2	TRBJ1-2	CASSLDMTYYGYTF	TGTGCCAGCAGCTTAGATATGACATACTATGGCTACACCTTC
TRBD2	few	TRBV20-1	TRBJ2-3	CSARGEREDHRGGADTQYF	TGCAGTGCTAGAGGGGAGCGGGAGGACCATCGGGGCGGGGCAGATACGCAGTATTTT
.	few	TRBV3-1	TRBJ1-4	CASSQAGRNEKLFF	TGTGCCAGCAGCCAAGCGGGGAGGAATGAAAAACTGTTTTTT
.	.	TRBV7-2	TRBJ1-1	CASSLGGDAEAFF	TGTGCCAGCAGCTTAGGGGGGGACGCTGAAGCTTTCTTT